These 8 T cell receptor beta chains share one sample of origin, sequenced in a study of Tregs in tolerant kidney transplant recipients. The data were produced by immunoSEQ multiplex PCR, yet TCRdb's version contains in-frame clones alone and is incomplete. The repertoire holds around 11,000 clones, with around 91% as singletons. No antigen is known for these receptors. This specimen consisted of Tregs from blood cultured with allogeneic cells, obtained before the transplant. The source is a human patient who received a combined kidney and bone marrow transplant.

This chain uses TRBV2 with TRBJ2-3, with 8 bases matching TRBD1. The germline gives CDR1 SNHLY, CDR2 FYNNEI. The CDR3 has 17 residues. V trimming: 6 bases; J trimming: 0 bases; junction bases outside the gene matches: 11. This chain's CDR3 is CASRRRTGTLSTDTQYF. CDR3 DNA sequence: TGTGCCAGCAGAAGACGGACAGGGACGTTAAGCACAGATACGCAGTATTTT.

The chain is built from TRBV19 and TRBJ2-4; D remains ambiguous. The CDR3 sequence is 13 residues long. Germline V gene sequence: CDR1 LNHDA, CDR2 SQIVND (reference sequence). V was clipped by 3 bases and J by 1 base, with 4 bases between them. The CDR3 loop is CASSMLAKNIQYF. The CDR3, as DNA: TGTGCCAGTAGTATGTTGGCCAAAAACATTCAGTACTTC.

The genes are TRBV19 and TRBJ2-4; D ambiguous. Trimming stripped 5 bases from V and 0 bases from J, with 8 bases between. Germline V gene lookup returns CDR1 LNHDA and CDR2 SQIVND (reference sequence). The CDR3 is 14 amino acids. The CDR3 here is CASSFEQAKNIQYF. In nucleotides, the CDR3 is TGTGCCAGTAGTTTCGAGCAAGCCAAAAACATTCAGTACTTC.

The CDR3 DNA reads as TGTGCCAGCAGCTCGATGTGGGCCTCGGATGAGCAGTTCTTC. Translating it yields CASSSMWASDEQFF. This sequence joins TRBV7-8 and TRBJ2-1; no clear D. From germline, CDR1 is SGHVS and CDR2 FQNEAQ. The CDR3 totals 14 residues. The germline V and J ends were trimmed by 4 bases and 8 bases, with 15 bases remaining between them. Together with reference TRBV7-8 and TRBJ2-1, the CDR3 gives the full variable domain: GAGVSQSPRYKVAKRGQDVALRCDPISGHVSLFWYQQALGQGPEFLTYFQNEAQLDKSGLPSDRFFAERPEGSVSTLKIQRTQQEDSAVYLCASSSMWASDEQFFGPGTRLTVL.

The chain has TRBV19 and TRBJ1-2, with 7 bases matching TRBD1. CDR3 length: 12 residues. The junction had 6 bases not matched to a gene; V was cut back by 10 bases and J by 4 bases. Germline CDR1 is LNHDA and CDR2 is SQIVND (reference sequence). CDR3 sequence reads: CAILDRLYGYTF. CDR3 DNA sequence: TGTGCCATATTGGACAGGCTCTATGGCTACACCTTC.

This chain links TRBV7-3 with TRBJ2-1; 9 bases align to TRBD2. Germline V gives CDR1 SGHTA, CDR2 FQGTGA. V shed 8 bases, J shed 8 bases, and the junction held 13 bases outside the gene matches. The CDR3 covers 15 residues. CDR3 loop: CASSITGAGGYEQFF. For the CDR3, the DNA is TGTGCCAGCTCAATAACGGGAGCGGGAGGCTATGAGCAGTTCTTC. The variable domain in full, completed from reference TRBV7-3 and TRBJ2-1, reads GAGVSQTPSNKVTEKGKYVELRCDPISGHTALYWYRQSLGQGPEFLIYFQGTGAADDSGLPNDRFFAVRPEGSVSTLKIQRTERGDSAVYLCASSITGAGGYEQFFGPGTRLTVL.

This rearrangement joins TRBV7-2 to TRBJ1-3, with no clear D. Germline CDR1 SGHTA, CDR2 FQGNSA. There are 14 residues in the CDR3. The V and J ends lost 3 bases and 2 bases respectively, with 8 bases between them. The CDR3 nucleotides are TGTGCCAGCAGCTTTCGGGCAGCTGGAAACACCATATATTTT. Its translation: CASSFRAAGNTIYF.

CDR3 protein: CASSRLTSSEQYF. For the CDR3, the DNA is TGTGCCAGCAGCCGCTTAACTAGCTCCGAGCAGTACTTC. J is TRBJ2-7 and V is TRBV4-2; a possible D gene is TRBD2 (6 bases). The CDR3 spans 13 residues. Germline V gene sequence: CDR1 LGHNA, CDR2 YNFKEQ. The V gene lost 4 bases and the J gene lost 6 bases, with 13 bases spanning the gap.